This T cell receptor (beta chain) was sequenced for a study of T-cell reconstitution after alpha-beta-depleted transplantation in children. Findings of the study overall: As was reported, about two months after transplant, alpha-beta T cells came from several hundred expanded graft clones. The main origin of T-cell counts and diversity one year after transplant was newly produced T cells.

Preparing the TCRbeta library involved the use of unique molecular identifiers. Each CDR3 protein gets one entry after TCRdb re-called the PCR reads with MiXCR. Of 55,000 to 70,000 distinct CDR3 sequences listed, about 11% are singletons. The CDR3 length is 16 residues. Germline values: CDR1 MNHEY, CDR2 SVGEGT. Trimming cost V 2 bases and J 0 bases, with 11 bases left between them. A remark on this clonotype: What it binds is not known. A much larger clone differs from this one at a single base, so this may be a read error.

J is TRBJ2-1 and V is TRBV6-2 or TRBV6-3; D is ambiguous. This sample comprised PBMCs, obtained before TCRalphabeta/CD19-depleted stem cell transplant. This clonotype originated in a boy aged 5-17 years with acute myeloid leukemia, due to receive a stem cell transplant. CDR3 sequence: CASSYQRPGSYNEQFF. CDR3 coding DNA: TGTGCCAGCAGTTACCAGCGCCCCGGCTCCTACAATGAGCAGTTCTTC.